The 20 T cell receptor beta chains listed next were all sequenced from one sample in a study of T cell responses to AZD1222 COVID-19 vaccine. The method was immunoSEQ multiplex PCR; TCRdb's version includes in-frame clones alone and lacks a portion of them. The sample consists of about 130,000 clones, roughly 93% of them appearing once. This specimen consisted of peripheral blood, obtained 28 days after the second AZD1222 dose. The receptors were gathered from an adult who received the AZD1222 COVID-19 vaccine.

The rearrangement uses TRBV7-8 and TRBJ2-7, with unresolved D. The CDR3 spans 13 residues. V was clipped by 5 bases and J by 1 base, with 9 bases between them. CDR1 and CDR2 from the germline V gene are SGHVS and FQNEAQ. CDR3 coding DNA: TGTGCCAGCAGCGGCCTACCGTCCTACGAGCAGTACTTC. The encoded protein is CASSGLPSYEQYF.

This clone was picked up one time. V and J are TRBV6-5 and TRBJ2-1; TRBD2 is a possible D gene (5 bases). Germline loops: CDR1 MNHEY, CDR2 SVGAGI. With 5 bases removed from V and 8 bases from J, the gap between germline ends came to 10 bases. The CDR3 is made up of 12 amino acids. The CDR3 nucleotides are TGTGCCAGCAGTCCAATGCGGGATGAGCAGTTCTTC. Translated, it gives CASSPMRDEQFF.

The chain recombines TRBV18 with TRBJ1-2; no definite D call. The germline V gene has CDR1 KGHSH and CDR2 LQKENI. The V and J ends lost 3 bases and 8 bases respectively, with 16 bases between them. This CDR3 spans 14 amino acids. The CDR3 region is CASSPSDQTRGYTF. The CDR3 nucleotides are TGTGCCAGCTCACCTTCGGACCAGACGAGGGGCTACACCTTC.

This clone was recorded only once. This chain links TRBV28 with TRBJ1-5; D gene uncertain. Germline assignment: CDR1 MDHEN and CDR2 SYDVKM. This CDR3 has 13 residues. Deletions cut 5 bases from V and 2 bases from J, with 7 bases between. The CDR3 spells CASSVIGNQPQHF. The CDR3 nucleotides are TGTGCCAGCAGTGTAATTGGCAATCAGCCCCAGCATTTT. The full variable domain, in which reference TRBV28 and TRBJ1-5 provide the parts outside the CDR3, is DVKVTQSSRYLVKRTGEKVFLECVQDMDHENMFWYRQDPGLGLRLIYFSYDVKMKEKGDIPEGYSVSREKKERFSLILESASTNQTSMYLCASSVIGNQPQHFGDGTRLSIL.

This chain joins TRBV3-1 (or the pseudogene TRBV3-2) and TRBJ2-2; perhaps TRBD2 as D (5 bases). This CDR3 comprises 12 residues. In germline, CDR1 is LGHDT, CDR2 YNNKEL (reference sequence). V lost 6 bases and J lost 6, with 8 bases in between. The CDR3 sequence: CASRGAAGELFF. The CDR3 DNA is TGTGCCAGCAGGGGAGCCGCCGGGGAGCTGTTTTTT.

This sequence joins TRBV28 and TRBJ2-2; 11 bases agree with TRBD2. This CDR3 comprises 16 residues. The trim removed 5 bases at V and 4 bases at J, leaving 6 bases unmatched. CDR1 MDHEN and CDR2 SYDVKM come from the germline V gene. In DNA, the CDR3 is TGTGCCAGCAGTCGTAGCGGGAGGGCGGCCACCGGGGAGCTGTTTTTT. This sequence encodes CASSRSGRAATGELFF.

V gene TRBV7-2 combines with J gene TRBJ1-5, with unresolved D. The CDR3 has 14 amino acids. V dropped 4 bases and J dropped 2 bases, with 9 bases sitting between them. Germline CDR1 SGHTA, CDR2 FQGNSA. DNA of the CDR3: TGTGCCAGCAGCTCCCGTTCGGGCAATCAGCCCCAGCATTTT. Translated: CASSSRSGNQPQHF.

The chain is built from TRBV7-6 and TRBJ1-2; 9 bases are a match to TRBD1. Germline assignment: CDR1 SGHVS and CDR2 FNYEAQ. J was trimmed by 4 bases and V by 5 bases; bases with no gene match: 8. This CDR3 region has 15 residues. Written as DNA, the CDR3 is TGTGCCAGCAGCCCTTCCGGGACAGGGATCTATGGCTACACCTTC. Translation: CASSPSGTGIYGYTF.

The V call is TRBV28, the J call TRBJ1-4; D remains ambiguous. Trimming removed 5 bases from V and 0 bases from J, with 10 bases in between. The CDR3 spans 15 residues. CDR1 is MDHEN and CDR2 is SYDVKM in the germline V gene. CDR3 protein: CASSGAGATNEKLFF. CDR3 DNA: TGTGCCAGCAGTGGAGCAGGTGCAACTAATGAAAAACTGTTTTTT.

The gene calls are TRBV30 and TRBJ2-5; TRBD2 aligns across 7 bases. The CDR3 loop spans 12 amino acids. Germline trimming cut 4 bases from V and 7 bases from J; bases unmatched to any gene: 6. Per germline, CDR1 GTSNPN and CDR2 SVGIG (reference sequence). CDR3 nucleotide sequence: TGTGCCTGGACAGCGGGGCCCGGGACCCAGTACTTC. Protein product: CAWTAGPGTQYF.

The V call is TRBV29-1, the J call TRBJ1-2; no clear D. CDR1 and CDR2 from the germline V gene are SQVTM and ANQGSEA. Trimming removed 1 base from V and 4 bases from J, with 13 bases in between. This CDR3 region has 14 residues. The CDR3 sequence is CSVEGAQKGYGYTF. CDR3 sequence (DNA): TGCAGCGTTGAAGGAGCTCAAAAGGGCTATGGCTACACCTTC.

V is TRBV19 and J is TRBJ2-1; D is undetermined. CDR1 is LNHDA and CDR2 is SQIVND in the germline V gene (reference sequence). There are 13 residues in the CDR3. V lost 7 bases, J lost 2 bases, and 9 bases lay in between. The CDR3 here is CASTAQTYNEQFF. The CDR3 nucleotides read TGTGCCAGTACCGCCCAAACCTACAATGAGCAGTTCTTC.

The V and J genes are TRBV2 and TRBJ2-7; 8 bases are shared with TRBD1. Germline V CDR1 and CDR2: SNHLY, FYNNEI. With V trimmed by 6 bases and J by 0 bases, 4 bases remained unmatched. The length of the CDR3 is 14 residues. The CDR3 loop is CASRTTGGSYEQYF. The DNA for the CDR3 is TGTGCCAGCAGGACAACAGGGGGCTCCTACGAGCAGTACTTC.

The rearrangement links TRBV6-5 to TRBJ1-5; D gene ambiguous. From germline, CDR1 is MNHEY and CDR2 SVGAGI. There are 14 residues in the CDR3. The V gene lost 7 bases and the J gene lost 0 bases, with 10 bases spanning the gap. DNA of the CDR3: TGTGCCAGCAATAGTTATACTAGCAATCAGCCCCAGCATTTT. It specifies CASNSYTSNQPQHF.

The chain combines TRBV9 with TRBJ2-3, with 8 bases that match TRBD2. Germline-derived CDR1 and CDR2 are SGDLS and YYNGEE. This CDR3 is built from 15 residues. The V segment lost 5 bases and the J segment 0 bases; nucleotides outside the gene matches: 5. The CDR3 nucleotides read TGTGCCAGCAGATCAAGCGGGAGAAGCACAGATACGCAGTATTTT. Translating gives CASRSSGRSTDTQYF.

This chain links TRBV11-2 with TRBJ2-7; the match to TRBD2 covers 12 bases. Germline loops: CDR1 SGHAT, CDR2 FQNNGV. The junction had 7 bases not matched to a gene; V was cut back by 5 bases and J by 2 bases. CDR3 length: 16 residues. This chain's CDR3 is CASSVGLAGLTYEQYF. In DNA form, the CDR3 reads TGTGCCAGCAGCGTCGGACTAGCGGGACTGACCTACGAGCAGTACTTC.

The chain has TRBV24-1 and TRBJ1-5; D not resolved. Looked up from germline, CDR1 is KGHDR and CDR2 is SFDVKD. The germline V and J ends were trimmed by 4 bases and 5 bases, with 11 bases remaining between them. The CDR3 runs 14 residues. CDR3 loop: CATSDKNRDQPQHF. The CDR3 nucleotides read TGTGCCACCAGTGACAAGAATAGGGATCAGCCCCAGCATTTT.

The J gene is TRBJ2-7, the V gene TRBV4-2; perhaps D is TRBD1 or TRBD2 (11 bases each). The length of the CDR3 is 20 residues. The V gene lost 2 bases and the J gene lost 1 base, with 27 bases spanning the gap. CDR1 and CDR2 from the germline V gene are LGHNA and YNFKEQ. The CDR3 nucleotides are TGTGCCAGCAGCCAAACTCCCGGGACAGGGGGGACTAGCGGATCCTACGAGCAGTACTTC. This encodes CASSQTPGTGGTSGSYEQYF.

V and J are TRBV13 and TRBJ1-2, with 8 bases that match TRBD1. CDR1 and CDR2 (germline): PRHDT, FYEKMQ (reference sequence). The CDR3 runs to 15 residues. The V gene end was trimmed by 4 bases and the J gene end by 4 bases; junction bases not matched to a gene: 8. This chain's CDR3 is CASSSAGQGGYGYTF. The CDR3 DNA sequence: TGTGCCAGCAGCTCCGCCGGACAGGGCGGCTATGGCTACACCTTC.

This sequence joins TRBV5-4 and TRBJ1-3; D might be TRBD1 (6 bases). Trimming shortened V by 0 bases and J by 1 base, and 11 bases separated the two germline ends. There are 16 residues in the CDR3. Per the germline V gene, CDR1 is SGHNT and CDR2 is YYREEE (reference sequence). This chain's CDR3 is CASSLGPGTSGNTIYF. The CDR3 DNA reads as TGTGCCAGCAGCTTGGGGCCGGGGACATCTGGAAACACCATATATTTT. Together with reference TRBV5-4 and TRBJ1-3, the CDR3 gives the full variable domain: ETGVTQSPTHLIKTRGQQVTLRCSSQSGHNTVSWYQQALGQGPQFIFQYYREEENGRGNFPPRFSGLQFPNYSSELNVNALELDDSALYLCASSLGPGTSGNTIYFGEGSWLTVV.